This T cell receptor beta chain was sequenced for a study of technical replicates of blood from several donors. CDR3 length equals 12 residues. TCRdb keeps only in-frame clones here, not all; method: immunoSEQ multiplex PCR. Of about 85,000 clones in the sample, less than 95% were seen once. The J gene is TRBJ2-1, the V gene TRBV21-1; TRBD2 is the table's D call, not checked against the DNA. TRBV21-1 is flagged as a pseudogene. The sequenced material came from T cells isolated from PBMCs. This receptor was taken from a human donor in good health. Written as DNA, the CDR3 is TGTGCCACCCGGCGGAGCTACAATGAGCAGTTCTTC. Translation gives CATRRSYNEQFF.